These 28 T cell receptor beta chains came from one sample sequenced in a study of blood T cell repertoires in COVID-19. The assay was immunoSEQ multiplex PCR, and TCRdb's table has in-frame clones only and misses some. The sample records 400,000 to 550,000 clones, around 89% being singletons. Sequencing was done on a sample of peripheral blood. These receptors came from a woman aged 25 to 39 with acute or convalescent COVID-19.

V gene TRBV2 combines with J gene TRBJ2-4; 7 nucleotides line up with TRBD2. The ends lost 6 bases at V and 0 bases at J; junction bases unmatched: 5. The V gene's germline CDR1 is SNHLY and CDR2 FYNNEI. CDR3 length equals 15 residues. CDR3 sequence reads: CASSGEGLAKNIQYF. CDR3 DNA sequence: TGTGCCAGCAGCGGGGAGGGACTAGCCAAAAACATTCAGTACTTC.

The gene calls are TRBV3-1 (or the pseudogene TRBV3-2) and TRBJ2-7; TRBD1 might be the D (6 bases). The CDR3 loop spans 17 amino acids. Per the germline V gene, CDR1 is LGHDT and CDR2 is YNNKEL (reference sequence). V lost 0 bases and J 2 bases, leaving 17 bases between the germline ends. This CDR3 reads CASSQDLQGPLPYEQYF. The CDR3 nucleotides read TGTGCCAGCAGCCAAGATTTGCAGGGGCCTCTACCCTACGAGCAGTACTTC.

V gene TRBV7-2 combines with J gene TRBJ1-2, with 7 bases fitting TRBD1. This CDR3 comprises 15 residues. Germline trimming cut 4 bases from V and 7 bases from J; bases unmatched to any gene: 12. The germline gives CDR1 SGHTA, CDR2 FQGNSA. The CDR3 is CASSSRQGILGGYTF. The CDR3 nucleotides are TGTGCCAGCAGCTCCCGACAGGGAATTCTCGGTGGCTACACCTTC.

This clone was counted between two and nine times. J is TRBJ1-1 and V is TRBV6-1, with a possible D match to TRBD1 (6 bases). The CDR3 spans 17 residues. From germline, CDR1 is MNHNS and CDR2 SASEGT. Trimming stripped 3 bases from V and 0 bases from J, with 17 bases between. This CDR3 is CASSDRGAAPLNTEAFF. In DNA form, the CDR3 reads TGTGCCAGCAGTGATCGGGGGGCGGCCCCTCTGAACACTGAAGCTTTCTTT.

The rearrangement joins TRBV7-3 to TRBJ1-2, with D possibly matching TRBD1 (6 bases). The V and J ends lost 5 bases and 8 bases respectively, with 15 bases between them. Germline loops: CDR1 SGHTA, CDR2 FQGTGA. This CDR3 region has 13 residues. In DNA form, the CDR3 reads TGTGCCAGCAGCCCCGTGGCGGGGGGCGGCTACACCTTC. Protein sequence: CASSPVAGGGYTF.

This chain joins TRBV2 and TRBJ2-6; 8 nucleotides agree with TRBD1. This CDR3 contains 17 residues. The V gene's germline CDR1 is SNHLY and CDR2 FYNNEI. V was clipped by 5 bases and J by 0 bases; unmatched bases: 6. CDR3 residues: CASSLTGDLSGANVLTF. The CDR3 nucleotides read TGTGCCAGCAGTCTGACAGGGGACCTCTCTGGGGCCAACGTCCTGACTTTC.

CDR3 sequence: CASSTPWGTGTSPGANVLTF. CDR3 nucleotides: TGTGCCAGCAGCACCCCTTGGGGGACAGGGACTTCGCCTGGGGCCAACGTCCTGACTTTC. The chain couples TRBV7-6 to TRBJ2-6; 9 positions agree with TRBD1. The CDR3 length is 20 residues. Germline CDR1 SGHVS, CDR2 FNYEAQ. The V gene end was trimmed by 5 bases and the J gene end by 2 bases; junction bases not matched to a gene: 16.

This chain links TRBV2 with TRBJ2-3; TRBD2 aligns across 7 bases. The CDR3 is 16 amino acids. V was pared by 0 bases and J by 1 base, with 4 bases of the junction left unmatched. From germline, CDR1 is SNHLY and CDR2 FYNNEI. The CDR3 bases are TGTGCCAGCAGTGAAGCGCTTGGGGGGGGCACAGATACGCAGTATTTT. It specifies CASSEALGGGTDTQYF.

This sequence joins TRBV19 and TRBJ1-1; TRBD1 matches 8 bases. Germline assignment: CDR1 LNHDA and CDR2 SQIVND (reference sequence). The V gene end was trimmed by 5 bases and the J gene end by 1 base; junction bases not matched to a gene: 9. The length of the CDR3 is 16 residues. CDR3 in DNA: TGTGCCAGTAGTCCCCAGCCCGGGACAGGGAACACTGAAGCTTTCTTT. The encoded protein is CASSPQPGTGNTEAFF.

The V and J genes are TRBV5-1 and TRBJ1-6; 9 nucleotides align to TRBD1. V dropped 4 bases and J dropped 10; count of bases not matched to a gene: 6. Germline V gene sequence: CDR1 SGHRS, CDR2 YFSETQ. CDR3 size: 14 residues. Here the CDR3 reads CASSTGQGTSPLHF. CDR3 nucleotides: TGCGCCAGCAGCACGGGACAGGGAACCTCACCCCTCCACTTT.

The CDR3 DNA sequence: TGTGCCAGCAGCCGGACAGGGGGAGAATATGGCTACACCTTC. Residues: CASSRTGGEYGYTF. The chain couples TRBV7-9 to TRBJ1-2, with 10 bases aligning to TRBD1. Germline V gene lookup returns CDR1 SEHNR and CDR2 FQNEAQ (reference sequence). V lost 5 bases, J lost 5 bases, and 5 bases stayed unmatched. The CDR3 has 14 residues. The whole variable domain, remainder taken from reference TRBV7-9 and TRBJ1-2, is DTGVSQNPRHKITKRGQNVTFRCDPISEHNRLYWYRQTLGQGPEFLTYFQNEAQLEKSRLLSDRFSAERPKGSFSTLEIQRTEQGDSAMYLCASSRTGGEYGYTFGSGTRLTVV.

The chain has TRBV27 and TRBJ1-1; possible D gene TRBD1, 6 bases. Germline V lookup: CDR1 MNHEY, CDR2 SMNVEV (reference sequence). This CDR3 region has 14 residues. Trimming took off 1 base at V and 9 bases at J, with 15 bases between the two ends. The CDR3 region has the DNA TGTGCCAGCAGTTTATTTTCCGGACAGCGTAAAGCTTTCTTT. It specifies CASSLFSGQRKAFF.

J is TRBJ2-5 and V is TRBV15; perhaps TRBD2 as D (6 bases). The CDR3 totals 15 residues. V was shortened by 0 bases and J by 5 bases, with 13 bases between the two germline ends. Germline-derived CDR1 and CDR2 are LNHNV and YYDKDF (reference sequence). The CDR3 loop is CATSRDELRGETQYF. The CDR3 bases are TGTGCCACCAGCAGAGACGAGCTCCGGGGGGAGACCCAGTACTTC.

A single count supports this clone. The chain combines TRBV7-6 with TRBJ2-7, with 7 bases identical to TRBD2. The CDR3 has 15 amino acids. The V gene end was trimmed by 2 bases and the J gene end by 5 bases; junction bases not matched to a gene: 9. From germline, CDR1 is SGHVS and CDR2 FNYEAQ. The CDR3, as DNA: TGTGCCAGCAGCTTAAGTGGGGGGGTGGGTAACGAGCAGTACTTC. It specifies CASSLSGGVGNEQYF.

The chain links TRBV15 to TRBJ2-5; no reliable D call. Germline CDR1 and CDR2: LNHNV and YYDKDF (reference sequence). Trimming removed 5 bases at V and 5 bases at J, with 12 bases between. The CDR3 is made up of 13 amino acids. The CDR3 region is CATSAVAAETQYF. DNA for the CDR3: TGTGCCACCAGCGCAGTGGCTGCCGAGACCCAGTACTTC.

This chain uses TRBV11-2 with TRBJ2-3, with 10 positions matching TRBD2. In germline, CDR1 is SGHAT, CDR2 FQNNGV. V was pared by 5 bases and J by 0 bases, with 11 bases of the junction left unmatched. CDR3 length: 18 amino acids. CDR3 protein: CASSPRLAGYSSTDTQYF. The CDR3 DNA sequence: TGTGCCAGCAGCCCAAGACTAGCGGGTTATTCTAGCACAGATACGCAGTATTTT.

The V call is TRBV6-5, the J call TRBJ2-1; 7 positions agree with TRBD1. Germline CDR1 reads MNHEY; CDR2 reads SVGAGI. The V segment lost 4 bases and the J segment 1 base; nucleotides outside the gene matches: 7. CDR3 length: 16 residues. The CDR3: CASSLTGLGSYNEQFF. The CDR3 DNA sequence: TGTGCCAGCAGTTTGACAGGGTTAGGGTCCTACAATGAGCAGTTCTTC.

The chain links TRBV4-1 to TRBJ1-5, with a tentative D call TRBD1 (6 bases). Germline lookup yields CDR1 MGHRA and CDR2 YSYEKL. The CDR3 loop spans 16 amino acids. V lost 4 bases to trimming and J lost 5 bases, with 18 bases between them. CDR3 region: CASSLIQDSLYQPQHF. The CDR3 DNA reads TGCGCCAGCAGCCTAATTCAGGACAGTCTGTATCAGCCCCAGCATTTT.

This clone was seen just once. The chain combines TRBV5-4 with TRBJ2-3; 7 bases match TRBD2. This CDR3 is built from 14 residues. The ends lost 3 bases at V and 4 bases at J; junction bases unmatched: 5. The germline gives CDR1 SGHNT, CDR2 YYREEE (reference sequence). CDR3 sequence (DNA): TGTGCCAGCAGCTCGGAGCGGGGCTCAGATACGCAGTATTTT. It codes for CASSSERGSDTQYF.

V is TRBV7-6 and J is TRBJ2-1; D remains unclear. The ends were cut back, 5 bases at V and 3 bases at J, with 14 bases in the middle. Germline V gene lookup returns CDR1 SGHVS and CDR2 FNYEAQ. This CDR3 has 15 amino acids. The CDR3 DNA follows: TGTGCCAGCAGCCCTGACTTGAGGAACTACAATGAGCAGTTCTTC. This gives the protein CASSPDLRNYNEQFF.

The V call is TRBV30, the J call TRBJ2-2; D unclear. The germline gives CDR1 GTSNPN, CDR2 SVGIG (reference sequence). This CDR3 spans 11 amino acids. Trimming removed 5 bases at V and 4 bases at J, with 5 bases between. Written as DNA, the CDR3 is TGTGCCTGGGACTCCACCGGGGAGCTGTTTTTT. Protein: CAWDSTGELFF.

This rearrangement joins TRBV4-1 to TRBJ2-6, with D possibly matching TRBD2 (6 bases). The ends were cut back, 0 bases at V and 0 bases at J, with 9 bases in the middle. The CDR3 spans 17 residues. Germline CDR1 MGHRA, CDR2 YSYEKL. The CDR3 bases are TGCGCCAGCAGCCAAGAGCGGGATATCTCTGGGGCCAACGTCCTGACTTTC. As protein: CASSQERDISGANVLTF.

About this clone: The junction does not match germline at one end; this may be a read error. The chain joins TRBV30 to TRBJ1-1, with D uncertain. Germline CDR1 and CDR2: GTSNPN and SVGIG (reference sequence). CDR3 length: 12 amino acids. This chain's CDR3 is CACLTAVRRLDF. The DNA of the CDR3 is TGTGCCTGCCTCACAGCCGTCCGAAGGTTAGACTTT.

This chain uses TRBV28 with TRBJ1-6, with a weak D call TRBD1 (6 bases). Germline V gene data show CDR1 as MDHEN and CDR2 as SYDVKM. CDR3 length: 17 amino acids. Trimming left V 1 base short and J 4 bases short, with 14 bases between. DNA of the CDR3: TGTGCCAGCAGTTTATTAGGGGACATGGGATATAATTCACCCCTCCACTTT. This sequence encodes CASSLLGDMGYNSPLHF.

This clone appeared a single time. The gene calls are TRBV5-6 and TRBJ2-7; 9 bases are a match to TRBD1. The germline V gene encodes CDR1 SGHDT and CDR2 YYEEEE. Trimming removed 5 bases from V and 5 bases from J; junction bases left unmatched: 11. This CDR3 comprises 15 residues. CDR3 in DNA: TGTGCCAGCAGTTTTGGACAGGGGAGATTGGACGAGCAGTACTTC. Amino acids: CASSFGQGRLDEQYF.

The chain uses TRBV5-1 and TRBJ1-4; D unclear. Deletions cut 4 bases from V and 8 bases from J, with 12 bases between. There are 13 residues in the CDR3. Germline V gives CDR1 SGHRS, CDR2 YFSETQ. The CDR3 DNA reads as TGCGCCAGCAGCGTGGGCGGGAGGGAAAAACTGTTTTTT. It translates to CASSVGGREKLFF.

The chain is built from TRBV6-5 and TRBJ1-2, with 7 bases lining up with TRBD1. V lost 6 bases to trimming and J lost 4 bases; unmatched junction nucleotides: 11. Germline V gene lookup returns CDR1 MNHEY and CDR2 SVGAGI. The CDR3 length is 15 residues. The CDR3 loop reads CASRPRQGFSYGYTF. CDR3 sequence (DNA): TGTGCCAGCAGACCCCGACAGGGTTTCTCCTATGGCTACACCTTC.

J is TRBJ2-1 and V is TRBV7-2; D is perhaps TRBD2 (6 bases). V lost 3 bases to trimming and J lost 6 bases, with 15 bases between them. The CDR3 length is 15 residues. Germline-derived CDR1 and CDR2 are SGHTA and FQGNSA. The CDR3 nucleotides are TGTGCCAGCAGCTTTCCCGGGACTTATGGCAATGAGCAGTTCTTC. This sequence encodes CASSFPGTYGNEQFF.